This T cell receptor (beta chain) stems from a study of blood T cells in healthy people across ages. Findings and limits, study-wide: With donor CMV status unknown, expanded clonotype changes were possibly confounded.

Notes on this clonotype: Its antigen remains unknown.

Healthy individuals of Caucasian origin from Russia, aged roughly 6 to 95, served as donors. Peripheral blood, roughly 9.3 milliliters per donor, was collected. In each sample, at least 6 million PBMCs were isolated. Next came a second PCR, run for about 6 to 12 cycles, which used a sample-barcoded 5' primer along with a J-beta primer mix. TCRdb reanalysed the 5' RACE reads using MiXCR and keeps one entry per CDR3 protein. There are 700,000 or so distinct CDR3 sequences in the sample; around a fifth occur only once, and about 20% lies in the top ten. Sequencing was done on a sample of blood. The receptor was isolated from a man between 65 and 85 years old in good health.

The CDR3 loop is CASQLRGSSYNEQFF. The CDR3 region has the DNA TGTGCCAGCCAACTGCGGGGTTCCTCCTACAATGAGCAGTTCTTC. The chain links TRBV14 to TRBJ2-1; perhaps TRBD2 as D (6 bases). From germline, CDR1 is SGHDN and CDR2 FVKESK. V was trimmed by 8 bases and J by 0 bases, leaving 14 bases between them. The length of the CDR3 is 15 residues.